This TCR beta chain originates from a study of blood T cell repertoires in COVID-19. Study background: Sites across the United States, Italy and Spain contributed samples from acute and convalescent COVID-19. Sources were T cells, B-cell-depleted T cells, or PBMCs; the material itself was cDNA or gDNA.

Seattle's enrolled individuals joined amid active infection and were then monitored longitudinally. This CDR3 contains 16 residues. J lost 3 bases, V lost 5 bases, and 12 bases had no gene match. Germline CDR1 is MDHEN and CDR2 is SYDVKM. As processed by the authors: For nucleated cells, counts were estimated from reference gene primer amplification. The table came from immunoSEQ multiplex PCR; TCRdb's copy has only in-frame clones and leaves some out. That table furnishes V, J and clone size, whereas the DNA furnished D and trimming. Here the sample spans approximately 340,000 clones, roughly 90% being singletons.

The TCR comes from a man aged 25 to 40 with COVID-19, enrolled during active disease. The chain employs TRBV28 and TRBJ2-7; the match to TRBD1 covers 8 bases. The sequenced material came from peripheral blood. CDR3 protein: CASSPSLGQAYYEQYF. CDR3 DNA: TGTGCCAGCAGTCCAAGCCTGGGACAGGCCTACTACGAGCAGTACTTC.